The 20 T cell receptor beta chains below come from one sample, sequenced in a study of T cells in Graves' hyperthyroidism and ophthalmopathy. Amplification of TCR beta CDR3 regions was performed using RNA transcripts as template. RT-PCR in the first round (using the HTBI primer set) targeted the TCR CDR3. In TCRdb, the multiplex PCR reads were re-called with MiXCR into one record per CDR3 protein. The table lists some 320,000 distinct CDR3 sequences, around 13% of them singletons, with approximately 35% in the top ten. What was sequenced was blood. The receptors here all came from a middle-aged woman with Graves' ophthalmopathy.

This clonotype was seen a few times. This chain joins TRBV3-1 and TRBJ2-1; 13 nucleotides line up with TRBD2. The CDR3 extends over 15 amino acids. The trim removed 7 bases at V and 5 bases at J, leaving 5 bases unmatched. Per germline, CDR1 LGHDT and CDR2 YNNKEL (reference sequence). The CDR3 DNA reads as TGTGCCAGCACCCCGGGACTAGCGGGGAACAATGAGCAGTTCTTC. This gives the protein CASTPGLAGNNEQFF.

In this sample, this clonotype turned up many times. The chain combines TRBV29-1 with TRBJ1-1, with TRBD1 as a possible D gene (5 bases). The CDR3 covers 14 residues. Germline V CDR1 and CDR2: SQVTM, ANQGSEA. V lost 3 bases and J 5 bases, leaving 16 bases between the germline ends. The CDR3 reads CSVEVGPGGTEAFF. CDR3 in DNA: TGCAGCGTTGAGGTGGGCCCTGGGGGGACTGAAGCTTTCTTT.

This clonotype has ten or more counts. The J gene is TRBJ1-2, the V gene TRBV28; tentative D call: TRBD1 (5 bases). CDR3 length: 12 amino acids. The ends were cut back, 7 bases at V and 8 bases at J, with 14 bases in the middle. Germline V gene lookup returns CDR1 MDHEN and CDR2 SYDVKM. Here the CDR3 DNA reads TGTGCCAGCAACGACAGACGTGACGGCTACACCTTC. This encodes CASNDRRDGYTF.

This clonotype was found a few times. The chain couples TRBV2 to TRBJ1-5; TRBD1 aligns across 8 bases. J was trimmed by 5 bases and V by 6 bases; bases with no gene match: 15. CDR3 length: 17 residues. Germline CDR1 SNHLY, CDR2 FYNNEI. The CDR3, as DNA: TGTGCCAGCAGACAAACTTACAGGGGGAGCAGGGATCAGCCCCAGCATTTT. Its translation: CASRQTYRGSRDQPQHF.

This clonotype occurred a few times. The CDR3 nucleotides read TGTGCCAGCAGCGGTCGTGGGCTAGCGGGTCCTCTCAGCTCCTACAATGAGCAGTTCTTC. Translating gives CASSGRGLAGPLSSYNEQFF. The rearrangement links TRBV9 to TRBJ2-1, with TRBD2 matching over 8 bases. CDR3 length equals 20 residues. The J segment lost 0 bases and the V segment lost 3 bases, leaving 17 bases of the junction unmatched. Germline loops: CDR1 SGDLS, CDR2 YYNGEE.

In its sample, this clonotype was seen a few times. This chain links TRBV14 with TRBJ1-1; no firm D call. This CDR3 is built from 12 residues. Germline CDR1 and CDR2: SGHDN and FVKESK. V lost 4 bases to trimming and J lost 10 bases, with 13 bases between them. In nucleotides, the CDR3 is TGTGCCAGCAGCCCAGGACCTACCGGAGCTTTCTTT. Translation gives CASSPGPTGAFF.

Notes on this clonotype: One end of the junction varies from germline; a read error may be responsible. This sequence joins TRBV7-9 and TRBJ2-7; 8 bases align to TRBD1. CDR3 length equals 15 residues. Germline CDR1 and CDR2: SEHNR and FQNEAQ (reference sequence). CDR3 in amino acids: CASTDLGQGAYEQYW. The CDR3 DNA sequence: TGTGCCAGCACCGACCTCGGACAGGGTGCCTACGAGCAGTACTGG.

The sample holds many counts of this clonotype. J is TRBJ2-7 and V is TRBV28; 7 positions agree with TRBD2. This CDR3 region has 15 residues. Germline V gene lookup returns CDR1 MDHEN and CDR2 SYDVKM. With 3 bases clipped from V and 2 bases from J, the junction kept 7 bases outside the gene matches. The CDR3 sequence is CASSFGGTPPYEQYF. The CDR3 DNA is TGTGCCAGCAGTTTCGGGGGGACTCCCCCCTACGAGCAGTACTTC.

This clonotype was observed at least ten times. V and J are TRBV12-3 or TRBV12-4 and TRBJ1-5; TRBD1 agrees at 8 bases. V lost 5 bases to trimming and J lost 7 bases; unmatched junction nucleotides: 7. The CDR3 has 14 amino acids. CDR3 loop: CASSPTGDRQPQHF. The CDR3, as DNA: TGTGCCAGCAGTCCGACAGGGGATAGGCAGCCCCAGCATTTT.

Ten or more counts support this clonotype. This chain uses TRBV12-3 or TRBV12-4 with TRBJ2-3; D is unclear. V dropped 1 base and J dropped 11 bases, with 7 bases sitting between them. The CDR3 contains 11 residues. CDR3 in amino acids: CASSLGELQYF. CDR3 sequence (DNA): TGTGCCAGCAGTTTAGGGGAATTGCAGTATTTT.

This clonotype was seen at least ten times. The chain carries TRBV28 and TRBJ2-7; a weak D match, TRBD2 (6 bases). This CDR3 region has 14 residues. Per the germline V gene, CDR1 is MDHEN and CDR2 is SYDVKM. The V and J ends lost 5 bases and 3 bases respectively, with 14 bases between them. The CDR3 loop is CASSLLGSRYEQYF. CDR3 bases: TGTGCCAGCAGTCTACTCGGGAGCCGCTACGAGCAGTACTTC.

Ten or more counts support this clonotype. The genes are TRBV6-1 and TRBJ2-7; TRBD2 matches at 9 bases. V was pared by 4 bases and J by 3 bases, with 4 bases of the junction left unmatched. CDR1 is MNHNS, CDR2 SASEGT, per germline. This CDR3 has 14 amino acids. As DNA, the CDR3 is TGTGCCAGCAGTGCCCGGACTAGCGTCTACGAGCAGTACTTC. Residues: CASSARTSVYEQYF.

This clonotype was seen a few times. This chain links TRBV11-3 with TRBJ2-1; D may be TRBD2 (6 bases). Trimming took 2 bases from V and 6 from J, leaving 17 bases between them. Germline V gene lookup returns CDR1 SGHNT and CDR2 YENEEA. The CDR3 extends over 16 amino acids. The CDR3: CASSLLRGVLSNEQFF. The CDR3 DNA reads TGTGCCAGCAGCTTACTGCGGGGAGTCCTAAGCAATGAGCAGTTCTTC. Variable domain in full (rest from reference TRBV11-3 and TRBJ2-1): EAGVVQSPRYKIIEKKQPVAFWCNPISGHNTLYWYLQNLGQGPELLIRYENEEAVDDSQLPKDRFSAERLKGVDSTLKIQPAELGDSAVYLCASSLLRGVLSNEQFFGPGTRLTVL.

This clonotype was detected ten times or more. The chain is built from TRBV20-1 and TRBJ1-1; a weak D match, TRBD1 (5 bases). The CDR3 sequence is 14 residues long. CDR1 and CDR2 (germline): DFQATT, SNEGSKA (reference sequence). V lost 5 bases and J 1 base, leaving 14 bases between the germline ends. DNA of the CDR3: TGCAGTGCTTCGCGAAGTCAGGGGAACACTGAAGCTTTCTTT. This translates into CSASRSQGNTEAFF.

Only one count was recorded for this clonotype. This clone may be a read error of a much larger clone one base away. This chain links TRBV3-1 with TRBJ2-4; 7 bases fit TRBD1. Germline V gene sequence: CDR1 LGHDT, CDR2 YNNKEL (reference sequence). CDR3 length equals 14 residues. For the CDR3, the DNA is TGTGTCAGCAGCGGAGACAGGGTTCGGGACATTCAGTACTTC. This encodes CVSSGDRVRDIQYF.

This clonotype occurred a few times. V and J are TRBV6-2 or TRBV6-3 and TRBJ2-1; D is possibly TRBD1 (6 bases). The germline V gene has CDR1 MNHEY and CDR2 SVGEGT. Deletions cut 0 bases from V and 7 bases from J, with 10 bases between. The CDR3 has 14 amino acids. The CDR3 region has the DNA TGTGCCAGCAGTTACTCGAAACAGGGAAATGAGCAGTTCTTC. This gives the protein CASSYSKQGNEQFF.

This clonotype came up many times. The gene calls are TRBV7-2 and TRBJ2-5; 12 bases fit TRBD2. With V trimmed by 5 bases and J by 4 bases, 5 bases remained unmatched. The CDR3 extends over 15 amino acids. Germline CDR1 SGHTA, CDR2 FQGNSA. This CDR3 reads CASSPTLAGGETQYF. For the CDR3, the DNA is TGTGCCAGCAGCCCTACACTAGCGGGAGGAGAGACCCAGTACTTC.

A few counts support this clonotype. The chain is built from TRBV4-1 and TRBJ2-3; 10 bases are a match to TRBD2. V gave up 0 bases and J gave up 4 bases; unmatched junction bases: 4. Germline V CDR1 and CDR2: MGHRA, YSYEKL. The CDR3 is made up of 16 amino acids. CDR3: CASSQEAGGRADTQYF. The CDR3 DNA reads as TGCGCCAGCAGCCAAGAAGCGGGGGGGCGCGCAGATACGCAGTATTTT.

At least ten counts were recorded for this clonotype. V gene TRBV6-4 combines with J gene TRBJ2-2, with D possibly TRBD2 on 7 matching bases. Germline V lookup: CDR1 MRHNA, CDR2 SNTAGT. V shed 2 bases and J shed 0 bases, with 19 bases lying between them. The CDR3 spans 19 residues. The CDR3 sequence is CASSDTPLRGGPNTGELFF. CDR3 coding DNA: TGTGCCAGCAGTGACACCCCATTAAGGGGGGGCCCGAACACCGGGGAGCTGTTTTTT.

This clonotype was detected ten times or more. The chain has TRBV5-4 and TRBJ2-1; D may be TRBD1 (6 bases). The CDR3 has 16 amino acids. Germline CDR1 and CDR2: SGHNT and YYREEE (reference sequence). V was shortened by 5 bases and J by 7 bases, with 22 bases between the two germline ends. The DNA of the CDR3 is TGTGCCAGCAGACAAGATCAGGGGCGCACTGTAAATGAGCAGTTCTTC. It specifies CASRQDQGRTVNEQFF.